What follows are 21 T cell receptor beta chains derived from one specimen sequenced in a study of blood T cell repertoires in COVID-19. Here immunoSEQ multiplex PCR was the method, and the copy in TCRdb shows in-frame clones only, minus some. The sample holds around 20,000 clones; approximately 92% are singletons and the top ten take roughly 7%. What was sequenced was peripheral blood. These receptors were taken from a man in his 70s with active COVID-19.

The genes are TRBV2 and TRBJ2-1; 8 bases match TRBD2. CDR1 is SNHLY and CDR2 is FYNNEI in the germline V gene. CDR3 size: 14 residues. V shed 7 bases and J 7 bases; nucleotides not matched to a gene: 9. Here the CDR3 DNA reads TGTGCCAGCACCCGACTAGCGAGGGGAAATGAGCAGTTCTTC. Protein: CASTRLARGNEQFF.

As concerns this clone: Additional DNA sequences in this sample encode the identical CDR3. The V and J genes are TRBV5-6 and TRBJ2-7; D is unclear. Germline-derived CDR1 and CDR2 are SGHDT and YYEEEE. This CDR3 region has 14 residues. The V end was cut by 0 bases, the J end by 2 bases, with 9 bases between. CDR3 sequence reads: CASSLAGSAYEQYF. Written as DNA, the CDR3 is TGTGCCAGCAGCTTGGCCGGGTCTGCCTACGAGCAGTACTTC.

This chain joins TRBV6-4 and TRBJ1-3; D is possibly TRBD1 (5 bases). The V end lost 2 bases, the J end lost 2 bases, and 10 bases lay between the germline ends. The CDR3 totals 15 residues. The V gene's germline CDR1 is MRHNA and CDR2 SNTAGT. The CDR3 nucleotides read TGTGCCAGCAGTGACGGCCGGGGGGCTGGAAACACCATATATTTT. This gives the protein CASSDGRGAGNTIYF.

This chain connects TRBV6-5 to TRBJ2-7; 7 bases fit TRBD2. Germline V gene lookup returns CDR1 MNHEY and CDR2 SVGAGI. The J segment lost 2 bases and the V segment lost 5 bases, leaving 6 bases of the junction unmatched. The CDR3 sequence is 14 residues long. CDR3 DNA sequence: TGTGCCAGCAGTACGGGGGGACCAACCTACGAGCAGTACTTC. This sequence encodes CASSTGGPTYEQYF.

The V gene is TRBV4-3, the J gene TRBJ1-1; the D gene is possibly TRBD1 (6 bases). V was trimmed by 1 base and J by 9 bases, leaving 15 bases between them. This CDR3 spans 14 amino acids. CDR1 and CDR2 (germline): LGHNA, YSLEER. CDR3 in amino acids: CASSQALKTGKAFF. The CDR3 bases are TGCGCCAGCAGCCAAGCCCTCAAAACAGGGAAAGCTTTCTTT.

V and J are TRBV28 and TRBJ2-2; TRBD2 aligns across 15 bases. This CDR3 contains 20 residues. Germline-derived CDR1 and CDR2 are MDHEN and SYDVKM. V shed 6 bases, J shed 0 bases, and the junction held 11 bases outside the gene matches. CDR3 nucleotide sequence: TGTGCCAGCAGGGGGGAGACCGGGACTAGCGGGAGGACGAACACCGGGGAGCTGTTTTTT. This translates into CASRGETGTSGRTNTGELFF.

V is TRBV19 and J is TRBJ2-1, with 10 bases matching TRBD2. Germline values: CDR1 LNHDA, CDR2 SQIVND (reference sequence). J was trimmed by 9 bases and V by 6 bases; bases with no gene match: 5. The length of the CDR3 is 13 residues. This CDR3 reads CASSLAGVSEQFF. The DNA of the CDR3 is TGTGCCAGTAGCCTAGCGGGAGTTAGTGAGCAGTTCTTC.

The CDR3 spells CATSDLRRGDRTDTQYF. CDR3 sequence (DNA): TGTGCCACCAGTGATTTGCGACGGGGGGACCGCACAGATACGCAGTATTTT. The chain couples TRBV24-1 to TRBJ2-3; 7 nucleotides line up with TRBD2. V lost 0 bases to trimming and J lost 1 base; unmatched junction nucleotides: 6. The CDR3 spans 17 residues. Germline loops: CDR1 KGHDR, CDR2 SFDVKD.

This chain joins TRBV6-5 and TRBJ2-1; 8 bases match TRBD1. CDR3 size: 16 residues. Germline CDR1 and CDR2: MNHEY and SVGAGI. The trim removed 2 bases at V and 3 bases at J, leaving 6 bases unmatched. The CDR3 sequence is CASSYGVGQGYNEQFF. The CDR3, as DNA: TGTGCCAGCAGTTACGGAGTAGGACAGGGCTACAATGAGCAGTTCTTC.

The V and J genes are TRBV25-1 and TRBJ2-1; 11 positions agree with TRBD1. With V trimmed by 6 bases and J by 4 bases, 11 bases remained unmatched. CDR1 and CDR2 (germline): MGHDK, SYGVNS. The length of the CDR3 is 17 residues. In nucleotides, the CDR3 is TGTGCCAGCAGGGCCTCGGTGGGACAGGGGGGGTACAATGAGCAGTTCTTC. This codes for CASRASVGQGGYNEQFF.

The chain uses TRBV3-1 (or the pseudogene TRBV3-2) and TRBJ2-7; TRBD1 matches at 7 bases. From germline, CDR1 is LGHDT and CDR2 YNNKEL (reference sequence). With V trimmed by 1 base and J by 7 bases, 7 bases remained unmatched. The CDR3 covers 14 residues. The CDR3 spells CASSQAEGAREQYF. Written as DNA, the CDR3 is TGTGCCAGCAGCCAAGCTGAGGGGGCGAGGGAGCAGTACTTC.

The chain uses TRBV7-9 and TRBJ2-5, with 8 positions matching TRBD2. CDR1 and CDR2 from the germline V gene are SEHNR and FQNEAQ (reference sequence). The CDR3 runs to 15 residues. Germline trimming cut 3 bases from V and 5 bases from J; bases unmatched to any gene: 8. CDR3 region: CASSFGAGVGETQYF. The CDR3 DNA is TGTGCCAGCAGCTTTGGAGCGGGAGTGGGGGAGACCCAGTACTTC.

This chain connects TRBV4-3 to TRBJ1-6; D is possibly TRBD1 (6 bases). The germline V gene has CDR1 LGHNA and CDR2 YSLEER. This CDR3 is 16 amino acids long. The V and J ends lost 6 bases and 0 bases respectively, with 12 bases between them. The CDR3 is CASRSGQSSYNSPLHF. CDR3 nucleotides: TGCGCCAGCAGATCCGGACAGAGCTCCTATAATTCACCCCTCCACTTT.

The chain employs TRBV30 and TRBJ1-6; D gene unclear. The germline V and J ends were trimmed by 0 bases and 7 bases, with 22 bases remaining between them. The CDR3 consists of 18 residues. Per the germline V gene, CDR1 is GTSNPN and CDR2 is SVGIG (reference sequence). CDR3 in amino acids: CAWSVLRGARVRNSPLHF. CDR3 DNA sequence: TGTGCCTGGAGTGTACTAAGAGGTGCCAGAGTCCGGAATTCACCCCTCCACTTT.

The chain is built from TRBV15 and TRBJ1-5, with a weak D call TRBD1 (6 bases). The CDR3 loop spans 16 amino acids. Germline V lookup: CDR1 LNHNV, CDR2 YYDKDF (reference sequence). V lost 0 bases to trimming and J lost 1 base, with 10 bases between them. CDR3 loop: CATSREQGRSNQPQHF. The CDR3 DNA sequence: TGTGCCACCAGCAGAGAACAGGGTAGGAGCAATCAGCCCCAGCATTTT.

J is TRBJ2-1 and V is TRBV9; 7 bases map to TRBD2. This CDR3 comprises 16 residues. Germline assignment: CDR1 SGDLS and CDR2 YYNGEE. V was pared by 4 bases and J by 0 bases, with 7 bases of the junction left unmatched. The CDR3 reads CASSPTSDSSYNEQFF. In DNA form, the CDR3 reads TGTGCCAGCAGCCCTACTAGCGATAGCTCCTACAATGAGCAGTTCTTC. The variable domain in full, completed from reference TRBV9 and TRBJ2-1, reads DSGVTQTPKHLITATGQRVTLRCSPRSGDLSVYWYQQSLDQGLQFLIQYYNGEERAKGNILERFSAQQFPDLHSELNLSSLELGDSALYFCASSPTSDSSYNEQFFGPGTRLTVL.

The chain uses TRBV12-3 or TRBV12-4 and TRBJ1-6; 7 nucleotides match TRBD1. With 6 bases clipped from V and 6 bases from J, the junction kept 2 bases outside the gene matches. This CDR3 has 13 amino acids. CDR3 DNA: TGTGCCAGCAGAGGGACAGTTAATTCACCCCTCCACTTT. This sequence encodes CASRGTVNSPLHF.

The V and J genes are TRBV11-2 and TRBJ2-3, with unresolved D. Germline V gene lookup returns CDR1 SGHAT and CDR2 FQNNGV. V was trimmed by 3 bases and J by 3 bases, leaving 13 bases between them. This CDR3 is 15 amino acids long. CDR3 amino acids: CASSLRPGFTDTQYF. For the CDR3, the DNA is TGTGCCAGCAGCTTGCGGCCGGGTTTTACAGATACGCAGTATTTT.

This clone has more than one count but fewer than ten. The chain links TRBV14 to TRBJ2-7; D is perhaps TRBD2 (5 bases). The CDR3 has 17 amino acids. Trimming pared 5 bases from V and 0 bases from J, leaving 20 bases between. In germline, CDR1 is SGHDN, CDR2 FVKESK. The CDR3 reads CASSEKRAGLSSYEQYF. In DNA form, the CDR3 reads TGTGCCAGCAGCGAAAAGAGGGCAGGCCTCAGCTCCTACGAGCAGTACTTC.

As DNA, the CDR3 is TGTGCCAGCAGTAATAGCGGGGGGGAATACAATGAGCAGTTCTTC. As protein: CASSNSGGEYNEQFF. This rearrangement joins TRBV6-2 or TRBV6-3 to TRBJ2-1, with TRBD2 matching over 11 bases. The CDR3 contains 15 residues. J gave up 4 bases and V 5 bases, and 4 bases lay outside the gene matches. Germline V gives CDR1 MNHEY, CDR2 SVGEGT.

The CDR3 nucleotides are TGTGCCAGTAGGGGGGACAGGGTCTACGAGCAGTACTTC. Translating gives CASRGDRVYEQYF. This chain uses TRBV19 with TRBJ2-7; 9 bases match TRBD1. Germline V gives CDR1 LNHDA, CDR2 SQIVND (reference sequence). With V trimmed by 6 bases and J by 3 bases, 3 bases remained unmatched. This CDR3 contains 13 residues.